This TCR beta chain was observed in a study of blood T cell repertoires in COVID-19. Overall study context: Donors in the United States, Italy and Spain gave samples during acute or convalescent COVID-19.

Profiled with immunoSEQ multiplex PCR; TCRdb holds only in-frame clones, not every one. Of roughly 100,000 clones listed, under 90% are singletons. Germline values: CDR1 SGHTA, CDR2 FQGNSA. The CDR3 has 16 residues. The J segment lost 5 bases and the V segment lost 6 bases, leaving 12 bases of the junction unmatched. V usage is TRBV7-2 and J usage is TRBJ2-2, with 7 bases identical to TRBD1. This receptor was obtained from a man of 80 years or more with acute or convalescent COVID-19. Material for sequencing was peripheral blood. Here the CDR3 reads CASRRQGPTRTGELFF. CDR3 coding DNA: TGTGCCAGCAGAAGACAGGGACCCACTCGAACCGGGGAGCTGTTTTTT.